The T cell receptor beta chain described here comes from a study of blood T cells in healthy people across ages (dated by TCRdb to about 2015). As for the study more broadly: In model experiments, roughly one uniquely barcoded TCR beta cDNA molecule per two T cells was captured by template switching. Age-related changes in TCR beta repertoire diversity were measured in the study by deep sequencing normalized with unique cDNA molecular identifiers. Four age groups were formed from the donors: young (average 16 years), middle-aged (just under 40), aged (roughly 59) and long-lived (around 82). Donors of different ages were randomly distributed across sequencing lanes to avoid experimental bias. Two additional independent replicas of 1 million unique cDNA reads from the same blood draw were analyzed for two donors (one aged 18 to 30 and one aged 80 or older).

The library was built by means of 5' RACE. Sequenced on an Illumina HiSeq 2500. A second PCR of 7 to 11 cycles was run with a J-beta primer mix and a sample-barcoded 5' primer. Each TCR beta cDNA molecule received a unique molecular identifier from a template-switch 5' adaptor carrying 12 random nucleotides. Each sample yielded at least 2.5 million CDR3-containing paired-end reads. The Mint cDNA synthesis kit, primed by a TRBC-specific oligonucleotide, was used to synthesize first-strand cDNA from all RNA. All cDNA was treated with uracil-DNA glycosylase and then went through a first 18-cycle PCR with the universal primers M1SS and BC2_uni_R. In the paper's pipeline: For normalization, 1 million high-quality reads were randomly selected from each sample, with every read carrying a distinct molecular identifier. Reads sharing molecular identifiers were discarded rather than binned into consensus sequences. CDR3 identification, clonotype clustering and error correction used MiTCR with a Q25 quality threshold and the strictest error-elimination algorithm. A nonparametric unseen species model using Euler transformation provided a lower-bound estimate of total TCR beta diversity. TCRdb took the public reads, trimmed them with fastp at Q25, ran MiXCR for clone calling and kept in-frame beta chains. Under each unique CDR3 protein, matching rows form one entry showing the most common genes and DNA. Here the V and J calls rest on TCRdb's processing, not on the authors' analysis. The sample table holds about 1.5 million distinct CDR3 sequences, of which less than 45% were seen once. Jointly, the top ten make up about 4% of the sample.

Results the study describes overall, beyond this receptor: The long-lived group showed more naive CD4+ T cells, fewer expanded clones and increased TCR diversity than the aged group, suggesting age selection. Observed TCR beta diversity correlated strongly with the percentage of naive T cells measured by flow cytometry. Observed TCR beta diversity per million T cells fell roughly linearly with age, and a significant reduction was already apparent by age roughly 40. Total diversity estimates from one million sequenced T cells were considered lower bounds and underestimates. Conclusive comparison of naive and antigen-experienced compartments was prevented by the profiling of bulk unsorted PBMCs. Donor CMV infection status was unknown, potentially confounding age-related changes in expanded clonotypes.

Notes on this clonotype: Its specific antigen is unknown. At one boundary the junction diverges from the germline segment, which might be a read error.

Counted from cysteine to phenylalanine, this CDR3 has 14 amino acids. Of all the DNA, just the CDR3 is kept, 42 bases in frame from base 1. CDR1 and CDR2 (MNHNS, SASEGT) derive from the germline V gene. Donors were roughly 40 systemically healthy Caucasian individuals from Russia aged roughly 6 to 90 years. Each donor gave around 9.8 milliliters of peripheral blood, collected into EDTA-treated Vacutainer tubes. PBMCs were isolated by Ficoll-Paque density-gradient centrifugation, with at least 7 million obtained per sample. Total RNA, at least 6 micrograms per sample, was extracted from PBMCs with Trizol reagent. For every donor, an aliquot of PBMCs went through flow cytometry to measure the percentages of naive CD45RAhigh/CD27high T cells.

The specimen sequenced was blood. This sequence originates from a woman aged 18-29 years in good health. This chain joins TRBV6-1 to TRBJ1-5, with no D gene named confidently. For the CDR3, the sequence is CASSGSFSNQPQHF. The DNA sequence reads TGTGCCAGCAGTGGAAGTTTTAGCAATCAGCCTCAGCATTTT.